Each of the 20 T cell receptor beta chains below was sequenced from the same sample in a study of cytomegalovirus exposure and HLA in healthy donors (dated by TCRdb to about 2017). The library came from the immunoSEQ multiplex PCR assay. For the multiplex PCR, a mixture combining 60 forward primers for TCR Vbeta segments and 13 reverse primers for TCR Jbeta segments was used. TCRdb stores this immuneACCESS table with in-frame sequences only. Part of the clones is absent; in the studies checked, under half of the shortfall reflects unresolved V genes, and no reason is known for the rest. This sample is represented by fewer than 80,000 clones; about 74% of them were singletons. The ten largest make up roughly 11% of the sample. Sequences were obtained from PBMCs. The receptors were gathered from a woman aged 55-69 years in good health and CMV-seropositive.

The chain links TRBV11-3 to TRBJ1-1; the match to TRBD1 covers 7 bases. Germline loops: CDR1 SGHNT, CDR2 YENEEA. The CDR3 runs 14 residues. V trimming: 4 bases; J trimming: 3 bases; junction bases outside the gene matches: 5. The CDR3 nucleotides read TGTGCCAGCAGCTGGTACAGGGGAGACACTGAAGCTTTCTTT. Encoded protein: CASSWYRGDTEAFF.

This clone appeared a single time. The chain couples TRBV2 to TRBJ2-7, with D tentatively TRBD1 (5 bases). Germline V CDR1 and CDR2: SNHLY, FYNNEI. V was clipped by 5 bases and J by 0 bases, with 8 bases between them. CDR3 length equals 13 residues. The CDR3 region is CASSRGSSYEQYF. The CDR3 DNA reads TGTGCCAGCAGTAGGGGCAGCTCCTACGAGCAGTACTTC. The variable domain in full, completed from reference TRBV2 and TRBJ2-7, reads EPEVTQTPSHQVTQMGQEVILRCVPISNHLYFYWYRQILGQKVEFLVSFYNNEISEKSEIFDDQFSVERPDGSNFTLKIRSTKLEDSAMYFCASSRGSSYEQYFGPGTRLTVT.

The chain recombines TRBV4-2 with TRBJ1-1, with D perhaps TRBD1 (6 bases). The V gene lost 4 bases and the J gene lost 1 base, with 13 bases spanning the gap. CDR3 length equals 15 residues. CDR1 LGHNA and CDR2 YNFKEQ come from the germline V gene. In DNA form, the CDR3 reads TGTGCCAGCAGCCCGGGGGGCGCATCGAACACTGAAGCTTTCTTT. Translated, it gives CASSPGGASNTEAFF.

This rearrangement joins TRBV9 to TRBJ2-3; D unclear. This CDR3 contains 15 residues. Germline V gives CDR1 SGDLS, CDR2 YYNGEE. Trimming shortened V by 0 bases and J by 0 bases, and 8 bases separated the two germline ends. CDR3 coding DNA: TGTGCCAGCAGCGTAGAACACCCAAGCACAGATACGCAGTATTTT. Protein product: CASSVEHPSTDTQYF.

The rearrangement links TRBV6-6 to TRBJ2-5, with D hard to call. V lost 7 bases to trimming and J lost 2 bases, with 5 bases between them. The V gene's germline CDR1 is MNHNY and CDR2 SVGAGI (reference sequence). The CDR3 is 11 residues long. The DNA of the CDR3 is TGTGCCAGCACTAGACAAGAGACCCAGTACTTC. Translated: CASTRQETQYF.

The rearrangement links TRBV10-1 to TRBJ2-1; 8 nucleotides line up with TRBD1. This CDR3 has 16 amino acids. Germline trimming cut 1 base from V and 3 bases from J; bases unmatched to any gene: 5. The germline CDR1 and CDR2 sequences are WNHNN and SYGVQD (reference sequence). CDR3 in amino acids: CASSEYRDRNYNEQFF. CDR3 DNA sequence: TGCGCCAGCAGTGAGTACCGGGACAGGAACTACAATGAGCAGTTCTTC.

This chain links TRBV5-1 with TRBJ2-5; 8 nucleotides agree with TRBD2. J gave up 5 bases and V 4 bases, and 7 bases lay outside the gene matches. Germline lookup yields CDR1 SGHRS and CDR2 YFSETQ. The CDR3 runs to 14 residues. The CDR3 reads CASSPTSARETQYF. The CDR3 bases are TGCGCCAGCAGCCCGACTAGCGCTCGGGAGACCCAGTACTTC.

The chain carries TRBV6-1 and TRBJ2-7; TRBD2 is a possible D gene (7 bases). V was cut by 3 bases and J by 1 base, with 10 bases left in between. The V gene's germline CDR1 is MNHNS and CDR2 SASEGT. The CDR3 loop spans 14 amino acids. CDR3 coding DNA: TGTGCCAGCAGTGACAGGGGAGGGTCCTACGAGCAGTACTTC. Amino acid sequence: CASSDRGGSYEQYF.

The chain combines TRBV6-5 with TRBJ1-6; D not certain. Germline assignment: CDR1 MNHEY and CDR2 SVGAGI. V lost 0 bases, J lost 7 bases, and 10 bases lay in between. This CDR3 has 15 residues. This CDR3 reads CASSYSNRGNSPLHF. CDR3 bases: TGTGCCAGCAGTTACTCGAATCGGGGAAATTCACCCCTCCACTTT.

This sequence joins TRBV29-1 and TRBJ1-3; D may be TRBD1 (5 bases). Trimming shortened V by 7 bases and J by 4 bases, and 11 bases separated the two germline ends. The CDR3 runs to 12 residues. Germline values: CDR1 SQVTM, CDR2 ANQGSEA. The DNA for the CDR3 is TGCAGCGGAGGGACTTCAGGAAACACCATATATTTT. Residues: CSGGTSGNTIYF.

There are a few counts of this clone. The gene calls are TRBV30 and TRBJ1-5; D is possibly TRBD1 (6 bases). Germline values: CDR1 GTSNPN, CDR2 SVGIG (reference sequence). The CDR3 runs 16 residues. V was shortened by 0 bases and J by 2 bases, with 14 bases between the two germline ends. The chain's CDR3 is CAWSVPRGLGNQPQHF. CDR3 coding DNA: TGTGCCTGGAGTGTACCCAGGGGCCTGGGCAATCAGCCCCAGCATTTT.

V is TRBV7-9 and J is TRBJ2-2, with TRBD1 matching over 7 bases. The CDR3 spans 18 residues. After removal of 5 bases from V and 1 base from J, the junction contained 13 bases not matched to a gene. Germline V gene sequence: CDR1 SEHNR, CDR2 FQNEAQ (reference sequence). The CDR3 nucleotides are TGTGCCAGCAGCCCCGCCTCCTGGACAGGACTGAACACCGGGGAGCTGTTTTTT. Its protein is CASSPASWTGLNTGELFF.

The chain employs TRBV18 and TRBJ1-1; 10 bases agree with TRBD1. Germline CDR1 is KGHSH and CDR2 is LQKENI. V trimming: 6 bases; J trimming: 7 bases; junction bases outside the gene matches: 2. The CDR3 spans 12 residues. This CDR3 is CASSRTGGEAFF. DNA for the CDR3: TGTGCCAGCTCGCGGACAGGGGGTGAAGCTTTCTTT. The full variable domain, completed using reference TRBV18 and TRBJ1-1, is NAGVMQNPRHLVRRRGQEARLRCSPMKGHSHVYWYRQLPEEGLKFMVYLQKENIIDESGMPKERFSAEFPKEGPSILRIQQVVRGDSAAYFCASSRTGGEAFFGQGTRLTVV.

This chain connects TRBV5-1 to TRBJ2-1; TRBD2 is a possible D gene (6 bases). The V and J ends lost 0 bases and 7 bases respectively, with 11 bases between them. Germline CDR1 and CDR2: SGHRS and YFSETQ. This CDR3 is 14 amino acids long. CDR3 nucleotides: TGCGCCAGCAGCTTGGACGGGAGCAGGAATGAGCAGTTCTTC. Amino acid sequence: CASSLDGSRNEQFF.

The chain recombines TRBV10-3 with TRBJ2-2, with D hard to call. Germline V gene data show CDR1 as ENHRY and CDR2 as SYGVKD. This CDR3 region has 14 residues. V shed 10 bases and J shed 0 bases, with 12 bases lying between them. The CDR3 loop reads CATISGANTGELFF. The CDR3 bases are TGTGCCACCATCAGTGGAGCGAACACCGGGGAGCTGTTTTTT.

V and J are TRBV30 and TRBJ1-1; D uncertain. Trimming removed 5 bases from V and 11 bases from J, with 15 bases in between. The CDR3 contains 11 residues. Germline-derived CDR1 and CDR2 are GTSNPN and SVGIG (reference sequence). CDR3 in DNA: TGTGCCTGGTTAATAGGAAGGAGGGCTTTCTTT. Translation gives CAWLIGRRAFF. The variable domain in full, with the rest retrieved from reference TRBV30 and TRBJ1-1, is SQTIHQWPATLVQPVGSPLSLECTVEGTSNPNLYWYRQAAGRGLQLLFYSVGIGQISSEVPQNLSASRPQDRQFILSSKKLLLSDSGFYLCAWLIGRRAFFGQGTRLTVV.

The chain couples TRBV28 to TRBJ1-1; D is unclear. The CDR3 contains 15 residues. Germline CDR1 and CDR2: MDHEN and SYDVKM. Trimming left V 5 bases short and J 0 bases short, with 13 bases between. CDR3 protein: CASSIYQELNTEAFF. In DNA, the CDR3 is TGTGCCAGCAGTATATATCAGGAATTGAACACTGAAGCTTTCTTT. The whole variable domain, remainder taken from reference TRBV28 and TRBJ1-1, is DVKVTQSSRYLVKRTGEKVFLECVQDMDHENMFWYRQDPGLGLRLIYFSYDVKMKEKGDIPEGYSVSREKKERFSLILESASTNQTSMYLCASSIYQELNTEAFFGQGTRLTVV.

This clone was seen just once. This sequence joins TRBV11-2 and TRBJ1-3; D call uncertain. The CDR3 spans 16 residues. V was cut by 3 bases and J by 0 bases, with 12 bases left in between. Germline-derived CDR1 and CDR2 are SGHAT and FQNNGV. The CDR3 DNA sequence: TGTGCCAGCAGCTTGAGATTAGGGAGCTCTGGAAACACCATATATTTT. Translation: CASSLRLGSSGNTIYF.

The chain has TRBV14 and TRBJ1-2, with TRBD1 matching over 10 bases. V shed 2 bases and J 4 bases; nucleotides not matched to a gene: 13. Per the germline V gene, CDR1 is SGHDN and CDR2 is FVKESK. This CDR3 region has 18 residues. As DNA, the CDR3 is TGTGCCAGCAGCCAAATGAAGGTTCGGGACAGGGGCGGCTATGGCTACACCTTC. Protein product: CASSQMKVRDRGGYGYTF.

The chain joins TRBV5-3 to TRBJ1-2, with D possibly matching TRBD1 (6 bases). TRBV5-3 is marked as an open reading frame, function uncertain. V was pared by 0 bases and J by 2 bases, with 14 bases between. The length of the CDR3 is 16 residues. The CDR3 bases are TGTGCCAGAAGCTTGGGGGGAAATGGACAGAACTATGGCTACACCTTC. Translated: CARSLGGNGQNYGYTF.